The source of this T cell receptor beta chain is a study of CD8 T cells in Susac syndrome. Random hexamers were used to reverse transcribe 0.5 to 1 ug of RNA. It was immunoSEQ multiplex PCR that amplified TCR beta CDR3 across 54 Vbeta and 13 Jbeta. TCRdb recomputed calls from the immunoSEQ multiplex PCR reads with MiXCR, one row per CDR3 protein. Here the sample spans about 180,000 distinct CDR3 sequences, almost 96% being singletons. Germline V CDR1 and CDR2: KGHSH, LQKENI. This CDR3 spans 15 amino acids. The germline V and J ends were trimmed by 5 bases and 3 bases, with 17 bases remaining between them.

The receptor was isolated from a human donor with multiple sclerosis. V usage is TRBV18 and J usage is TRBJ2-7; D may be TRBD1 (6 bases). What was sequenced was CD4+ T cells from PBMCs. The CDR3 bases are TGTGCCAGCTCAAGTGGGGCAGGGGTATACTACGAGCAGTACTTC. Residues: CASSSGAGVYYEQYF. The full variable domain, in which reference TRBV18 and TRBJ2-7 provide the parts outside the CDR3, is NAGVMQNPRHLVRRRGQEARLRCSPMKGHSHVYWYRQLPEEGLKFMVYLQKENIIDESGMPKERFSAEFPKEGPSILRIQQVVRGDSAAYFCASSSGAGVYYEQYFGPGTRLTVT.